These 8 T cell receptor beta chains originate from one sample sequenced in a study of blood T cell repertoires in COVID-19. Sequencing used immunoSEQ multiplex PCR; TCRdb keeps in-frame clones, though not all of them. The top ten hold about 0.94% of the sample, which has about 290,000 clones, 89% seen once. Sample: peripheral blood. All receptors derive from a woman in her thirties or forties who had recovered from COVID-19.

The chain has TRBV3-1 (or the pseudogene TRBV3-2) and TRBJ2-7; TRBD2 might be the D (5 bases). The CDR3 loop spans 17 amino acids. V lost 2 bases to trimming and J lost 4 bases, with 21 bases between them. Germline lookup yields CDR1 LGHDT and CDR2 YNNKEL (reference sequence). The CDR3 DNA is TGTGCCAGCAGCCAATTCGGTCTAGCCGAAAAGTTATACGAGCAGTACTTC. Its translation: CASSQFGLAEKLYEQYF.

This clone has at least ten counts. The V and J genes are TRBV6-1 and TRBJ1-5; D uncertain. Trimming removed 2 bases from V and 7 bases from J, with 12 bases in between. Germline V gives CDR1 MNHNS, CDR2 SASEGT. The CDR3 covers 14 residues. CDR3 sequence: CASSELVARQPQHF. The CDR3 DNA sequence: TGTGCCAGCAGTGAACTAGTGGCTAGGCAGCCCCAGCATTTT.

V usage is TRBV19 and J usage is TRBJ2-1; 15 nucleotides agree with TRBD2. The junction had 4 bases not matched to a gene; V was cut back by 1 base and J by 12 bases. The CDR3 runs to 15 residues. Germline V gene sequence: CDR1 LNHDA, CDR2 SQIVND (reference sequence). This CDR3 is CASSIGGLAGGGQFF. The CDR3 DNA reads TGTGCCAGTAGTATAGGGGGACTAGCGGGAGGAGGGCAGTTCTTC.

The CDR3 reads CALGTGMWETQYF. The CDR3 DNA is TGTGCCCTGGGGACAGGGATGTGGGAGACCCAGTACTTC. The V gene is TRBV2, the J gene TRBJ2-5, with 9 bases lining up with TRBD1. This CDR3 is built from 13 residues. Germline CDR1 reads SNHLY; CDR2 reads FYNNEI. V shed 11 bases and J 5 bases; nucleotides not matched to a gene: 9.

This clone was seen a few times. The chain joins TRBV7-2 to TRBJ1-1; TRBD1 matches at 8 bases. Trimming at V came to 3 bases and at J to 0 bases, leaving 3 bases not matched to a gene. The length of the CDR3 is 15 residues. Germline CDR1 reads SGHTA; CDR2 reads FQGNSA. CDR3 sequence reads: CASSFGDRLNTEAFF. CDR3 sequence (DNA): TGTGCCAGCAGCTTCGGGGACAGGCTGAACACTGAAGCTTTCTTT.

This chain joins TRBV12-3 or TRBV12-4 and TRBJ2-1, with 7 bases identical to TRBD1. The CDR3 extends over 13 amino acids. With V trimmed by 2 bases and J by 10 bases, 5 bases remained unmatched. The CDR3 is CASSLSTGKEQFF. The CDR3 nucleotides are TGTGCCAGCAGTTTATCGACAGGGAAAGAGCAGTTCTTC.

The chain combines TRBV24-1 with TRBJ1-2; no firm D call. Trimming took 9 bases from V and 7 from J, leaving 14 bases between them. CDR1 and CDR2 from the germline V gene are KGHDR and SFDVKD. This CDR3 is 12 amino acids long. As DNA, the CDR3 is TGTGCCACCGGGCGCGAGGGATCTGGCTACACCTTC. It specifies CATGREGSGYTF.

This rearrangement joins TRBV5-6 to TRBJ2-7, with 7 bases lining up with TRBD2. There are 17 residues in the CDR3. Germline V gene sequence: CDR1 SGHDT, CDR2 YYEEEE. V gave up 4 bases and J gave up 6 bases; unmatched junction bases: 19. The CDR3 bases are TGTGCCAGCAGCCGACCCTTTTCTAGCGGAACCCTTGGCGAGCAGTACTTC. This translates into CASSRPFSSGTLGEQYF.